These T cell receptor beta chains were read from a single sample in a study of OX40 agonist ivuxolimab in advanced cancers. TCRdb's copy holds only in-frame clones and misses some; the assay was immunoSEQ multiplex PCR. The table shows about 76,000 clones, with roughly 86% occurring only once. This specimen consisted of CD4+ or CD8+ T cells sorted from blood, obtained in a trial of the OX40 agonist ivuxolimab. These TCRs come from an adult with an advanced solid tumor such as melanoma, head and neck, liver or kidney cancer. The CDR3 runs from the conserved cysteine through the conserved F or W.

TRBJ1-5,TRBV15,CATSSSRGHNQPQHF
TRBJ2-5,TRBV7-2,CASSLLLNQQTQYF
TRBJ2-5,TRBV2,CASSFGQDGGTQYF
TRBJ2-1,TRBV7-2,CASSLAAAGLSYNEQFF
TRBJ1-1,TRBV4-1,CASSQELTGIRNTEAFF
TRBJ1-2,TRBV2,CASSVGSNYGYTF
TRBJ2-6,TRBV28,CASSLSGVAGANVLTF
TRBJ1-4,TRBV29-1,CSVSQGDEKLFF
TRBJ1-2,TRBV11-1,CASSGDRWGLTYTF
TRBJ2-3,TRBV27,CASSYRTDRLDTQYF
TRBJ1-6,TRBV9,CASSPDSDNSPLHF
TRBJ1-2,TRBV2,CASSEMTRTFNYGYTF
TRBJ1-1,TRBV7-3,CASSLTLRTEAFF
TRBJ2-2,TRBV5-1,CASSPPTGSTGELFF
TRBJ1-2,TRBV11-2,CASSLGSGVYGYTF
TRBJ1-3,TRBV10-3,CAISGGSGASGNTIYF
TRBJ1-1,TRBV7-2,CASRQQGNTEAFF
TRBJ1-6,TRBV6-5,CATHPTGGYSPLHF
TRBJ1-4,TRBV11-2,CASSLAGGLTNEKLFF
TRBJ2-7,TRBV19,CASSIVSDGTYEQYF
TRBJ1-6,TRBV7-3,CASSPTGGVSPLHF
TRBJ2-3,TRBV5-6,CASSLGGQGRDTQYF
TRBJ2-3,TRBV5-3,CASSQDQATDTQYF
TRBJ1-4,TRBV5-4,CASSLGGTGSNEKLFF
TRBJ2-4,TRBV28,CASSLMLAKNIQYF
TRBJ2-2,TRBV19,CASSITGVPGELFF
TRBJ1-2,TRBV7-9,CASSFTGGSNYGYTF
TRBJ1-2,TRBV6-6,CASSSGQSYGYTF
TRBJ2-2,TRBV9,CASSKNRDTGELFF